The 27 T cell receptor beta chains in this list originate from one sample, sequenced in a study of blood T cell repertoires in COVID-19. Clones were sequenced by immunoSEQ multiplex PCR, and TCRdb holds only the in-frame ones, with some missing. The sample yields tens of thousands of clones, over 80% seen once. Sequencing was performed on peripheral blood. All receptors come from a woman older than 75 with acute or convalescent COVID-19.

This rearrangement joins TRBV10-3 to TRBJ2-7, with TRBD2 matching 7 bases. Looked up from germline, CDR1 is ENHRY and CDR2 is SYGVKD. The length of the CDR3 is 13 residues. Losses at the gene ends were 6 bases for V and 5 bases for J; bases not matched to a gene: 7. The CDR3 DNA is TGTGCCATCAGCCCCACGGGGAGGGACGAGCAGTACTTC. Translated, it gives CAISPTGRDEQYF.

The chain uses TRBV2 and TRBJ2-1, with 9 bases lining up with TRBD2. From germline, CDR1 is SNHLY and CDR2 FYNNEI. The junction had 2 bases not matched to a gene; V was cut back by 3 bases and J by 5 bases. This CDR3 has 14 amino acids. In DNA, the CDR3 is TGTGCCAGCAGTGAGGGACTAGCCCACAATGAGCAGTTCTTC. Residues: CASSEGLAHNEQFF. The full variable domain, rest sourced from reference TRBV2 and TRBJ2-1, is EPEVTQTPSHQVTQMGQEVILRCVPISNHLYFYWYRQILGQKVEFLVSFYNNEISEKSEIFDDQFSVERPDGSNFTLKIRSTKLEDSAMYFCASSEGLAHNEQFFGPGTRLTVL.

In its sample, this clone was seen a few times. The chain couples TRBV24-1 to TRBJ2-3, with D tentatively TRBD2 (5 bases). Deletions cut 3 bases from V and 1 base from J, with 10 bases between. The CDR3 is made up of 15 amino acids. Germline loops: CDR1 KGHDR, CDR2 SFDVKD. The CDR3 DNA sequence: TGTGCCACCAGTGATATGGGAGAAGGCACAGATACGCAGTATTTT. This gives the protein CATSDMGEGTDTQYF.

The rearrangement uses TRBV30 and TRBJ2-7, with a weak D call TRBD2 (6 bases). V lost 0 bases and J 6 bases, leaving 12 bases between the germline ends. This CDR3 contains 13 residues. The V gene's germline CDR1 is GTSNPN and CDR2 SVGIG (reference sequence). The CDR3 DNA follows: TGTGCCTGGAGTGTAGTGCGGGACCGCGAGCAGTACTTC. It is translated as CAWSVVRDREQYF.

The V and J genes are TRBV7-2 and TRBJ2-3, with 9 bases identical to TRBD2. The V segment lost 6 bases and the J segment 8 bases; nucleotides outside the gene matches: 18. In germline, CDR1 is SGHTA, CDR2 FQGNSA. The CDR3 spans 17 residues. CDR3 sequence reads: CASRTQLAGPREGTQYF. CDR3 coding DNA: TGTGCCAGCAGGACCCAACTAGCGGGTCCGCGAGAAGGTACGCAGTATTTT.

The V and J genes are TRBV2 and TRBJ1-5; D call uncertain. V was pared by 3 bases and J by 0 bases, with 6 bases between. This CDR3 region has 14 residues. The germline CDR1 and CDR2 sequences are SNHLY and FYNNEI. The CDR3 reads CASSERYSNQPQHF. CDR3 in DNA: TGTGCCAGCAGTGAGCGATATAGCAATCAGCCCCAGCATTTT.

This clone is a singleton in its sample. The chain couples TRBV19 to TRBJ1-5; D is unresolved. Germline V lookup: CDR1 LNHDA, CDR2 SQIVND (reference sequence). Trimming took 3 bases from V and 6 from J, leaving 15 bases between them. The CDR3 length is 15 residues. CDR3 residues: CASSILIAGGQPQHF. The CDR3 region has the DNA TGTGCCAGTAGTATCCTCATAGCCGGAGGTCAGCCCCAGCATTTT.

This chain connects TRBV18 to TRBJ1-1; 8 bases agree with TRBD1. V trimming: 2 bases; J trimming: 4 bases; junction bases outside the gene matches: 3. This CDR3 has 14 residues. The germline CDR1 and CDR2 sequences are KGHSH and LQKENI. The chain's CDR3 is CASSPGTGGTEAFF. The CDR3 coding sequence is TGTGCCAGCTCACCAGGGACAGGAGGCACTGAAGCTTTCTTT.

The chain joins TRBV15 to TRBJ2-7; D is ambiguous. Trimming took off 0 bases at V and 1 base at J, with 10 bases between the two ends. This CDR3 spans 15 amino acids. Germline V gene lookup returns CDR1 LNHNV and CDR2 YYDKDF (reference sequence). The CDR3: CATSRDLGSSYEQYF. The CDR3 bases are TGTGCCACCAGCAGAGATCTAGGTTCGTCCTACGAGCAGTACTTC.

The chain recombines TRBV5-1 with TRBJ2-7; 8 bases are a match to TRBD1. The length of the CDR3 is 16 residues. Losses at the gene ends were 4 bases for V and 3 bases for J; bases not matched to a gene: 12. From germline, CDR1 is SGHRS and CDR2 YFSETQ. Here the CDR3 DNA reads TGCGCCAGCAGCACTTACGACAGGGGACTCAACTACGAGCAGTACTTC. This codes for CASSTYDRGLNYEQYF.

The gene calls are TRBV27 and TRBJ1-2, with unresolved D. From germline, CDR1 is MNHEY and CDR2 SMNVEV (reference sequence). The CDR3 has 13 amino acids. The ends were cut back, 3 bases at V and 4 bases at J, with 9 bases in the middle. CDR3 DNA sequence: TGTGCCAGCAGTTTGACAAGGTTCTATGGCTACACCTTC. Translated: CASSLTRFYGYTF.

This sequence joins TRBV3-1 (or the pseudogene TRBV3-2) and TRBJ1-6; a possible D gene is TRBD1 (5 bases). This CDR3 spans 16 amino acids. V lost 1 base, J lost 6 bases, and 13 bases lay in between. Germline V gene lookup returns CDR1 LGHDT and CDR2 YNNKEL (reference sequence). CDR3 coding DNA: TGTGCCAGCAGCCAAGTTCCGGGTAGGGGTAATTCACCCCTCCACTTT. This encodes CASSQVPGRGNSPLHF.

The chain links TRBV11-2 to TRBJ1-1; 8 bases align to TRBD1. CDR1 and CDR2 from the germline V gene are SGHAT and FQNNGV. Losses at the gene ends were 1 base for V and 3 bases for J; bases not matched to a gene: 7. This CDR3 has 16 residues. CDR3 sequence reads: CASSLVPGQAYTEAFF. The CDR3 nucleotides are TGTGCCAGCAGCTTAGTCCCGGGACAGGCGTACACTGAAGCTTTCTTT.

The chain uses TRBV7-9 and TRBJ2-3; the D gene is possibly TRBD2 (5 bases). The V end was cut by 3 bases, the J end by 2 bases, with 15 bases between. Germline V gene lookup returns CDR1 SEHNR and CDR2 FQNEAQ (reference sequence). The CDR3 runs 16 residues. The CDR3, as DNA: TGTGCCAGCAGCTTGGGAGACTCCCTCCCCACAGATACGCAGTATTTT. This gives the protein CASSLGDSLPTDTQYF.

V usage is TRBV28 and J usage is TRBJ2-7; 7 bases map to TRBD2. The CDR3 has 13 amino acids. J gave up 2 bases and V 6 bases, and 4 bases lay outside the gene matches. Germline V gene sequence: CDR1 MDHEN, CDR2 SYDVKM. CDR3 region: CASRRDYPYEQYF. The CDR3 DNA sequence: TGTGCCAGCAGGCGGGACTATCCCTACGAGCAGTACTTC.

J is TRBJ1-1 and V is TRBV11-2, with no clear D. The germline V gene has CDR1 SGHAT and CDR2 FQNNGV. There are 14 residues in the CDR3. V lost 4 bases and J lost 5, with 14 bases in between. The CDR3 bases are TGTGCCAGCAGCTCTCACCTCCAACTGACTGAAGCTTTCTTT. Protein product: CASSSHLQLTEAFF.

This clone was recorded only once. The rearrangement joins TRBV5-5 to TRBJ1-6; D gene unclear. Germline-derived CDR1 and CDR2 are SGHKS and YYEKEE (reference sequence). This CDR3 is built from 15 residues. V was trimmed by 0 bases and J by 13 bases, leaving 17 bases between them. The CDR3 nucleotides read TGTGCCAGCAGCTTGGGACCGGAGCGGGGAGATCCCCTCCACTTT. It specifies CASSLGPERGDPLHF.

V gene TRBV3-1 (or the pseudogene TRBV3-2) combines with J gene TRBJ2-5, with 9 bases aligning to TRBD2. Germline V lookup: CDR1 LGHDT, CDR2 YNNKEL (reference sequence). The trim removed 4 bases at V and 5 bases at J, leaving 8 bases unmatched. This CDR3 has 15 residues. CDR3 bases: TGTGCCAGCAGCCCTATTAGGAGCGGGGGGGAGACCCAGTACTTC. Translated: CASSPIRSGGETQYF.

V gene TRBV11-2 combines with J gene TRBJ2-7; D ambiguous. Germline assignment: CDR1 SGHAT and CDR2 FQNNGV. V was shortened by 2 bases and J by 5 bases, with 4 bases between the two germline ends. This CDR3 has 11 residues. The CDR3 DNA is TGTGCCAGCAGCTTATTCGACGAGCAGTACTTC. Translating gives CASSLFDEQYF.

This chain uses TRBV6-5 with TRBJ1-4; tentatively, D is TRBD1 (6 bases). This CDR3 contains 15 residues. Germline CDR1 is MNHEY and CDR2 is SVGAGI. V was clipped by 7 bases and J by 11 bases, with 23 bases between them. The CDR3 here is CASIEGGTSGFKLFF. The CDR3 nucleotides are TGTGCCAGCATAGAGGGAGGGACAAGCGGGTTTAAACTGTTTTTT.

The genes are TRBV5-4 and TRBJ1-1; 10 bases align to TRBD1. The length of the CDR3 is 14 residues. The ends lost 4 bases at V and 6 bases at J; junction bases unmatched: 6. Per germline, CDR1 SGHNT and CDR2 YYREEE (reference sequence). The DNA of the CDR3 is TGTGCCAGCAGCCACCGGACAGGGGGTTCTGAAGCTTTCTTT. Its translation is CASSHRTGGSEAFF.

CDR3 amino acids: CASSPRSGELFF. DNA of the CDR3: TGCGCCAGCAGCCCCCGGTCCGGGGAGCTGTTTTTT. The rearrangement joins TRBV4-1 to TRBJ2-2, with D uncertain. There are 12 residues in the CDR3. Per germline, CDR1 MGHRA and CDR2 YSYEKL. V lost 4 bases, J lost 6 bases, and 6 bases lay in between.

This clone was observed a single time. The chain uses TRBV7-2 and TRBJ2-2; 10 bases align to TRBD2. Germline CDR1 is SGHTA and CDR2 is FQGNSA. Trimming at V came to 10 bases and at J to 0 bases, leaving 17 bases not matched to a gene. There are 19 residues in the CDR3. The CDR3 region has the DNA TGTGCCACCTTTGATCGGGCTAGCGGGGGCCTCGCGAACACCGGGGAGCTGTTTTTT. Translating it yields CATFDRASGGLANTGELFF.

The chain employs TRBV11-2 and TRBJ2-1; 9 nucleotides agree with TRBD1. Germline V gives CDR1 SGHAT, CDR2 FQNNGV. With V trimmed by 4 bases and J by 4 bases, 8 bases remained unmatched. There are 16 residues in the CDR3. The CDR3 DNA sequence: TGTGCCAGCAGCTCCACCGGGACAGGGCTTTACAATGAGCAGTTCTTC. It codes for CASSSTGTGLYNEQFF.

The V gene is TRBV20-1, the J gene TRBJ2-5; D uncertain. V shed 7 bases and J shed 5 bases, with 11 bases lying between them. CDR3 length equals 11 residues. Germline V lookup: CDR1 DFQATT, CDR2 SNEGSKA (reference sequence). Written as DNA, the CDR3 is TGCAGTGTAGCAAGGCTTGAGACCCAGTACTTC. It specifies CSVARLETQYF.

CDR3 DNA: TGTGCCAGCTCACCACCGGTCCGGAGCTCCTACAATGAGCAGTTCTTC. As protein: CASSPPVRSSYNEQFF. J is TRBJ2-1 and V is TRBV18; no definite D call. This CDR3 spans 16 amino acids. The germline V gene has CDR1 KGHSH and CDR2 LQKENI. Trimming removed 0 bases at V and 0 bases at J, with 9 bases between.

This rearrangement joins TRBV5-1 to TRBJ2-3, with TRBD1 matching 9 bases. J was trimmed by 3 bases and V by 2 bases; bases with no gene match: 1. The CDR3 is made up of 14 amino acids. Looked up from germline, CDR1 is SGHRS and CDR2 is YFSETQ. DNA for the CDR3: TGCGCCAGCAGCTTACAGGGGGCAACAGATACGCAGTATTTT. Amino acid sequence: CASSLQGATDTQYF.